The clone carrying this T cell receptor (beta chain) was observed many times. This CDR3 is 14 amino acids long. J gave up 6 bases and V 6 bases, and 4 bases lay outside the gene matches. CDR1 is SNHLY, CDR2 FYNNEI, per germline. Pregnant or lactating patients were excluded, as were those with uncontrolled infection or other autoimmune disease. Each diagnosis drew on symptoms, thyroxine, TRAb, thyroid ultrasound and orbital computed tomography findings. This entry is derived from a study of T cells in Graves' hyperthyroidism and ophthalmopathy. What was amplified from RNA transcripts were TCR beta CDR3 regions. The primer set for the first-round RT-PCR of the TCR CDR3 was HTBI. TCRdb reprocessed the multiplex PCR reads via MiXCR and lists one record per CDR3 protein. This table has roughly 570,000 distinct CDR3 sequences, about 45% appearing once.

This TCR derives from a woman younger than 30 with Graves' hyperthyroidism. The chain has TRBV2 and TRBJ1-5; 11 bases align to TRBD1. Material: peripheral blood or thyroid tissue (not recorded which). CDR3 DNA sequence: TGTGCCAGCAGGGGGGACAGGGGGAGTCAGCCCCAGCATTTT. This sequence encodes CASRGDRGSQPQHF.